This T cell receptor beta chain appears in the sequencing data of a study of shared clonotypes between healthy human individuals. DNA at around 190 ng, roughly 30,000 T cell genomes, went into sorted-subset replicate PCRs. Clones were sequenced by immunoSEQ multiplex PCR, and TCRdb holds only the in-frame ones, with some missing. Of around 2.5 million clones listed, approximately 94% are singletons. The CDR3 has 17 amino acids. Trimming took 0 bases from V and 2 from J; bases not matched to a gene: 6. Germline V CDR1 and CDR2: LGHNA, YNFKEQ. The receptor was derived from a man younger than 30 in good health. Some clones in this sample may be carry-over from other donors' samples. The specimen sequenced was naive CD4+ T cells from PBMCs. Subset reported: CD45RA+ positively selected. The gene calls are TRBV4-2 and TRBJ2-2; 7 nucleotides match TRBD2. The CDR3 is CASSQETLAANTGELFF. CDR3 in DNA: TGTGCCAGCAGCCAAGAAACCCTAGCGGCCAACACCGGGGAGCTGTTTTTT.